This T cell receptor (beta chain) was profiled in a study of blood T cell repertoires in COVID-19 (dated by TCRdb to about 2020). Background for the entire study: Samples from collaborators originated in the United States, Italy and Spain and spanned both the acute and convalescent phases of COVID-19. The material from the prospective study consisted of cDNA or gDNA derived from T cells, B-cell-depleted T cells, or PBMCs. Deeply sampled blood TCRbeta repertoires from subjects exposed to, actively infected with, or recovered from COVID-19 were included in the dataset. A freely available public database, intended as a resource for researchers studying the immune response to SARS-CoV-2, is where the repertoires were released. The samples were drawn from the first 160 participants of the ongoing ImmuneRACE study and from over a thousand subjects provided by 6 global collaborators. Nearly every sample came with metadata listing a de-identified subject ID, COVID-19 status, age in years and sex. Where HLA class I and class II types were available, the types were taken from metadata supplied by the sample provider, not from assay-based typing.

This clone was detected a few times. Its antigen target is currently unknown. No base-level quality is on record; no much larger clone is a single base apart. TCRbeta CDR3 regions were amplified from genomic DNA using the immunoSEQ Assay, a bias-controlled multiplex PCR. In the paper's pipeline: The number of nucleated cells in each sample was estimated by amplification of reference gene primers within the assay. To quantify the absolute abundance of each unique TCRbeta CDR3 rearrangement, sequence reads were collapsed and filtered. For each sample, productive Simpson clonality was calculated as the square root of Simpson's diversity index over productive rearrangements. This is the immuneACCESS table as TCRdb keeps it, with only in-frame sequences that have V and J called. A part of the clones is gone; compared with another copy, unresolved V genes explain less than half, and the rest is unexplained. The V and J calls and clone size are taken from that table; D and trimming were inferred from the DNA. For this sample the table gives around 170,000 clones, of which approximately 83% were detected only once. Less than 3.5% of the sample comes from the top ten.

Beyond this particular receptor, the publication reports: How much clinical and demographic metadata was included differed by source and by participant, and the metadata was provided uncurated.

Each collaborating institution followed its own protocols to collect whole blood in K2EDTA tubes. For TCRbeta analysis, collaborator samples were shipped as frozen whole blood, as isolated PBMCs, or as DNA extracted from either sample type. The germline ends are 14 bases apart after V is trimmed by 5 bases and J by 5 bases. The CDR3 starts with the cysteine, ends with the phenylalanine, and has 14 residues. Just the 42-base CDR3 DNA is kept, in frame starting at base 1. Reading the germline V gene gives CDR1 SGHTA and CDR2 FQGNSA. The V and J genes are TRBV7-2 and TRBJ2-3; TRBD2 might be the D gene, on 5 matching bases. Sequenced material: peripheral blood. This clonotype was sampled from a woman aged 55-70 years with acute or convalescent COVID-19. The DNA sequence reads TGTGCCAGCAGCCCCCGGGTCGGAGGAGATACGCAGTATTTT. It is translated as CASSPRVGGDTQYF.